This T cell receptor (beta chain) appears in the sequencing data of a study of cytomegalovirus exposure and HLA in healthy donors. The overall study: Of several hundred genotyped donors, roughly 81% grouped in the Caucasian-associated ancestry cluster. Study observations and caveats: A later analysis by the authors found several of the most significant clusters apparently linked to common viral pathogens. Per a prior analysis, the majority of TCR beta V segments were productive roughly 90% or roughly 30% of the time.

PCR used 60 Vbeta primers and 13 Jbeta primers. Only in-frame clones appear in the TCRdb table, and some are missing; sequencing was by immunoSEQ multiplex PCR. Found here are 85,000 to 100,000 clones, around 60% of them singletons; the top ten hold 3.2%. The germline V gene encodes CDR1 PRHDT and CDR2 FYEKMQ (reference sequence). The V end lost 5 bases, the J end lost 7 bases, and 21 bases lay between the germline ends. This CDR3 spans 17 amino acids. At collection, donors were nominally healthy, but unrecorded immune exposures were probable. This clone was picked up a small number of times. No antigen is known for it.

The chain links TRBV13 to TRBJ1-6, with D possibly TRBD1 on 5 matching bases. The material sequenced was PBMCs. The receptor was derived from a man aged 60-69 years in good health and CMV-seronegative. CDR3 DNA sequence: TGTGCCAGCAGCCGGCGGGGGGGGTCTTTTACAAATTCACCCCTCCACTTT. It codes for CASSRRGGSFTNSPLHF.